This T cell receptor (beta chain) derives from a study of T cell repertoires in cytomegalovirus infection. As for the study in general: TCR beta signatures that were public indicated CMV infection and matching HLA type.

The CDR3 spans 16 residues. Between the trimmed V and J ends, which lost 0 bases and 0 bases, there was a span of 9 bases. Germline values: CDR1 LGHNA, CDR2 YSLEER. MiXCR, applied by TCRdb to the reads, yields one record per CDR3 protein. The profile shows 700,000 to 950,000 distinct CDR3 sequences, roughly 33% of them singletons. The study, taken as a whole, reports: Frequencies of public TCR beta families were cumulated, and this identified carriers of CMV plus the relevant HLA. Dominant in the ex vivo response were TCR beta clonotypes restricted by HLA-C and specific for CMV.

To note about this clonotype: Its specificity is unknown.

The material was cultured CD8+ T cells from PBMCs, obtained from culture after CMV antigen stimulation. The chain combines TRBV4-3 with TRBJ2-1; D call uncertain. The sequence came from a human donor in good health (CMV status not recorded). Some clones in this sample may be carry-over from other donors' samples. This CDR3 reads CASSQDSHPSYNEQFF. The CDR3 coding sequence is TGCGCCAGCAGCCAAGATAGTCATCCCTCCTACAATGAGCAGTTCTTC.